The clone carrying this T cell receptor beta chain was found a few times. The antigen remains undetermined. TCRdb processed the reads anew with MiXCR; each CDR3 protein has one entry. The data show 150,000 or so distinct CDR3 sequences, about 32% seen once. The entry originates in a study of T cell repertoires in cytomegalovirus infection. The wider study: CMV epitopes used comprised recently identified HLA-C-restricted ones and well-studied HLA-B-restricted ones. TCR beta signatures that were public indicated CMV infection and matching HLA type. Findings and caveats of the study: HLA-C-restricted CMV-specific TCR beta clonotypes prevailed in the ex vivo response. Carriage of CMV together with the relevant HLA was identifiable through cumulative public TCR beta family frequency.

Germline-derived CDR1 and CDR2 are KGHDR and SFDVKD. With 3 bases clipped from V and 3 bases from J, the junction kept 6 bases outside the gene matches. The CDR3 sequence is 15 residues long. The receptor comes from a human donor in good health (CMV status not recorded). Some clones in this sample may be carry-over from other donors' samples. Specimen: CD8+ T cells from cultured PBMCs, collected from culture after CMV antigen stimulation. The chain joins TRBV24-1 to TRBJ2-7, with TRBD2 identical over 8 bases. In nucleotides, the CDR3 is TGTGCCACCAGTGATGCGGGGGGACCTAACTACGAGCAGTACTTC. Amino acid sequence: CATSDAGGPNYEQYF.